This record covers a single T cell receptor (beta chain). Its antigen is not identified. The sample comes from a study of shared clonotypes between healthy human individuals. Germline CDR1 SQVTM, CDR2 ANQGSEA. The CDR3 has 14 residues. V lost 0 bases and J lost 3, with 9 bases in between. Naive CD8 populations comprised CD45RO-negative cells positively selected for CCR7, excluding terminally differentiated effector memory CD45RA+ cells. TCRdb's copy holds only in-frame clones and misses some; the assay was immunoSEQ multiplex PCR. This sample carries approximately 740,000 clones, almost 95% of them seen once, and the ten largest clones take nearly 25%. Study conclusions and caveats: Large depth notwithstanding, sorted-subset sequencing proved incomplete by rarefaction. Estimated clonotype richness was generally higher in naive than memory subsets.

Sequenced sample: naive CD8+ T cells sorted from blood. This TCR was sampled from a man aged 25-45 years in good health. This rearrangement joins TRBV29-1 to TRBJ1-3; D is uncertain. CDR3: CSVEDFGFGNTIYF. In DNA, the CDR3 is TGCAGCGTTGAAGATTTCGGGTTTGGAAACACCATATATTTT.